Here is one TCR beta chain with its context. Its matching antigen is unknown. These data originate in a study of cytomegalovirus exposure and HLA in healthy donors. Study conclusions and caveats: The likely explanation for a cluster of highly shared sequence variants was sequencing artifact.

PCR employed 60 Vbeta and 13 Jbeta primers. The data were produced by immunoSEQ multiplex PCR, yet TCRdb's version contains in-frame clones alone and is incomplete. The sample contains fewer than 250,000 clones, around 73% of which appear only once. Sequenced sample: PBMCs. The TCR was taken from a woman aged 25 to 39 in good health and CMV-seropositive.

The CDR3 region has the DNA TGTGCCAGCAGCTCTCTAGCGGGGGACTCGAACACCGGGGAGCTGTTTTTT. It specifies CASSSLAGDSNTGELFF. This chain connects TRBV7-9 to TRBJ2-2, with TRBD2 matching 10 bases. J gave up 0 bases and V 4 bases, and 5 bases lay outside the gene matches. Germline values: CDR1 SEHNR, CDR2 FQNEAQ (reference sequence). The CDR3 is made up of 17 amino acids.